Below, one T cell receptor beta chain is given with its context. Its antigen is unidentified. This entry comes from a study of T cell responses to AZD1222 COVID-19 vaccine. The study's findings and limits: Once two AZD1222 doses were given, Spike-specific TCR breadth and depth went up. White British donors predominated, females outnumbered males, and clonal diversity was possibly underestimated. Distributed over spike, vaccine-associated CD4 TCRs predominated at 160-218 and 743-854. Reportedly, nearly half of unique spike TCRs recognized epitopes outside B.1.351/B.1.1.7 mutations.

Using immunoSEQ multiplex PCR, the repertoire was profiled, and TCRdb retains in-frame clones only, with some absent. The table includes tens of thousands of clones, approximately 86% detected once. CDR1 and CDR2 from the germline V gene are SGHRS and YFSETQ. The CDR3 runs to 14 residues. V trimming: 4 bases; J trimming: 4 bases; junction bases outside the gene matches: 4. The TCR comes from an adult who received the AZD1222 COVID-19 vaccine. The chain carries TRBV5-1 and TRBJ1-5; TRBD1 matches 8 bases. This material consisted of peripheral blood, taken 28 days after the second AZD1222 dose. CDR3 residues: CASSAGTGNQPQHF. In nucleotides, the CDR3 is TGCGCCAGCAGCGCCGGGACAGGTAATCAGCCCCAGCATTTT. Variable domain in full (rest from reference TRBV5-1 and TRBJ1-5): KAGVTQTPRYLIKTRGQQVTLSCSPISGHRSVSWYQQTPGQGLQFLFEYFSETQRNKGNFPGRFSGRQFSNSRSEMNVSTLELGDSALYLCASSAGTGNQPQHFGDGTRLSIL.